A selection of T cell receptor beta chains follows, all from one sample in a study of blood T cell repertoires in COVID-19. Sequenced by immunoSEQ multiplex PCR; TCRdb stores in-frame clones only, minus some. The table lists around 260,000 clones, approximately 85% of them singletons. Material for sequencing was PBMCs or T cells enriched from blood (not recorded which). The receptors originated from a woman in her twenties or thirties who had recovered from COVID-19. The CDR3 runs from the conserved cysteine through the conserved F or W. The order of the fields is clone size, V gene, J gene, D gene, CDR3 protein, CDR3 DNA. A D gene is named only where the DNA matches it firmly. The size entry is marked missing in some rows and otherwise reads once, few, many or a size class.

>NA|TRBV13|TRBJ2-1|NA
CASSGPGNEQFF
TGTGCCAGCAGCGGGCCAGGGAATGAGCAGTTCTTC
>NA|TRBV3-1/TRBV3-2|TRBJ1-1|NA
CASRSVNTEAFF
TGTGCCAGCAGGTCGGTGAACACTGAAGCTTTCTTT
>NA|TRBV23-1|TRBJ2-2|TRBD1
CASSQHYRDSREHTGELFF
TGCGCCAGCAGTCAGCACTACCGGGACAGTCGAGAACACACCGGGGAGCTGTTTTTT
>NA|TRBV9|TRBJ2-3|NA
CASSVGRERTDTQYF
TGTGCCAGCAGCGTAGGGAGAGAACGCACAGATACGCAGTATTTT
>NA|TRBV24-1|TRBJ2-7|TRBD1
CATSDSGTGAYEQYF
TGTGCCACCAGTGACTCCGGGACAGGGGCTTACGAGCAGTACTTC
>NA|TRBV5-5|TRBJ2-7|TRBD1
CASSRDRPYEQYF
TGTGCCAGCAGCCGGGACAGGCCATACGAGCAGTACTTC
>NA|TRBV10-3|TRBJ1-3|TRBD1
CAIRDTGVSGNTIYF
TGTGCCATCAGGGACACAGGGGTTTCTGGAAACACCATATATTTT
>once|TRBV19|TRBJ1-1|NA
CASSIFQGRGMNTEAFF
TGTGCCAGTAGTATTTTCCAGGGGAGAGGGATGAACACTGAAGCTTTCTTT
>NA|TRBV5-4|TRBJ2-2|NA
CASSQTSSGELFF
TGTGCCAGCAGCCAGACAAGTTCCGGGGAGCTGTTTTTT
>NA|TRBV12-3/TRBV12-4|TRBJ2-7|TRBD1
CASSPGQNYEQYF
TGTGCCAGCAGCCCGGGACAGAACTACGAGCAGTACTTC
>few|TRBV15|TRBJ2-5|NA
CATSREPRDQETQYF
TGTGCCACCAGCAGAGAACCGAGGGACCAAGAGACCCAGTACTTC
>few|TRBV5-1|TRBJ1-5|NA
CASSLEGFQPQHF
TGCGCCAGCAGCTTAGAGGGTTTTCAGCCCCAGCATTTT
>NA|TRBV27|TRBJ1-5|NA
CASTPPGYNQPQHF
TGTGCCAGCACCCCCCCAGGGTACAATCAGCCCCAGCATTTT